The next 10 T cell receptor beta chains were all read from a single sample in a study of T cell responses to AZD1222 COVID-19 vaccine (dated by TCRdb to the early 2020s). In light of the paper, this sample's time point label describes: baseline before first vaccination. The receptor library was made with the immunoSEQ multiplex PCR assay. Here the immuneACCESS table is served through TCRdb, limited to in-frame sequences with V and J called. Missing clones are a known gap in these copies; in checked studies unresolved V genes cover under half, and the rest lacks a known reason. The sample table contains 100,000 to 150,000 clones; only one count was recorded for 89% of them. The top ten constitute about 1.6% of the sample. The material sequenced was peripheral blood, taken on day 0 of AZD1222 vaccination. These TCRs come from an adult in good health.

This chain links TRBV14 with TRBJ2-7, with 11 nucleotides matching TRBD2. Trimming took 2 bases from V and 6 from J; bases not matched to a gene: 3. Germline V gene lookup returns CDR1 SGHDN and CDR2 FVKESK. This CDR3 has 14 residues. CDR3 region: CASSQLAGGPEQYF. In DNA, the CDR3 is TGTGCCAGCAGCCAATTAGCGGGAGGGCCCGAGCAGTACTTC.

This clone was detected only a few times. V is TRBV7-8 and J is TRBJ1-2, with D perhaps TRBD1 (6 bases). Trimming removed 5 bases from V and 0 bases from J, with 13 bases in between. The CDR3 is 15 residues long. The germline CDR1 and CDR2 sequences are SGHVS and FQNEAQ. The CDR3 sequence: CASSPYRAANYGYTF. CDR3 sequence (DNA): TGTGCCAGCAGCCCGTACAGGGCCGCTAACTATGGCTACACCTTC.

This clone was detected once. The chain employs TRBV6-6 and TRBJ1-2; D ambiguous. From germline, CDR1 is MNHNY and CDR2 SVGAGI (reference sequence). Trimming took off 6 bases at V and 8 bases at J, with 13 bases between the two ends. This CDR3 is built from 12 residues. The CDR3 sequence is CASSYPKGGYTF. For the CDR3, the DNA is TGTGCCAGCAGCTACCCTAAAGGGGGCTACACCTTC.

The J gene is TRBJ2-2, the V gene TRBV24-1; D gene unclear. The V end was cut by 1 base, the J end by 6 bases, with 20 bases between. In germline, CDR1 is KGHDR, CDR2 SFDVKD. The CDR3 spans 18 residues. CDR3 protein: CATSDFKKTGVKPGELFF. The CDR3 DNA is TGTGCCACCAGTGATTTTAAAAAGACCGGCGTTAAACCCGGGGAGCTGTTTTTT.

The V and J genes are TRBV19 and TRBJ2-2; the D gene is possibly TRBD2 (5 bases). Germline values: CDR1 LNHDA, CDR2 SQIVND (reference sequence). V was cut by 8 bases and J by 3 bases, with 7 bases left in between. CDR3 length: 12 amino acids. CDR3 sequence: CASQEDTGELFF. The CDR3 DNA reads TGTGCCAGTCAGGAGGACACCGGGGAGCTGTTTTTT.

The rearrangement links TRBV6-5 to TRBJ2-7; 11 nucleotides match TRBD2. The CDR3 runs to 15 residues. V gave up 5 bases and J gave up 4 bases; unmatched junction bases: 7. From germline, CDR1 is MNHEY and CDR2 SVGAGI. CDR3 region: CASSKQLAGEYEQYF. The CDR3 DNA follows: TGTGCCAGCAGTAAACAACTAGCGGGAGAGTACGAGCAGTACTTC.

The CDR3 nucleotides are TGTGCCAGCAGTGAAGCAGCAGCCCGCCTAGGATCACCCCTCCACTTT. Its translation is CASSEAAARLGSPLHF. The chain links TRBV6-1 to TRBJ1-6; D is ambiguous. This CDR3 spans 16 amino acids. Trimming stripped 0 bases from V and 10 bases from J, with 16 bases between. Germline loops: CDR1 MNHNS, CDR2 SASEGT.

This clone appeared a single time. The chain is built from TRBV11-3 and TRBJ1-2, with D possibly matching TRBD1 (5 bases). V lost 5 bases and J 8 bases, leaving 12 bases between the germline ends. The CDR3 spans 12 residues. Germline CDR1 is SGHNT and CDR2 is YENEEA. CDR3 sequence reads: CASSPRKGGYTF. The CDR3 DNA follows: TGTGCCAGCAGCCCACGCAAGGGGGGCTACACCTTC.

Only a few counts were recorded for this clone. This sequence joins TRBV18 and TRBJ2-7; TRBD2 is a possible D gene (6 bases). CDR1 and CDR2 from the germline V gene are KGHSH and LQKENI. V lost 3 bases, J lost 5 bases, and 14 bases lay in between. CDR3 length: 14 amino acids. The CDR3 is CASSPFVEGDEQYF. CDR3 coding DNA: TGTGCCAGCTCACCTTTTGTGGAGGGAGACGAGCAGTACTTC.

This chain uses TRBV7-7 with TRBJ2-2; D is ambiguous. V dropped 5 bases and J dropped 0 bases, with 13 bases sitting between them. This CDR3 is 16 amino acids long. Per germline, CDR1 SSHAT and CDR2 FNYEAQ (reference sequence). In DNA form, the CDR3 reads TGTGCCAGCAGCCCGCATCTGGGGTCGAACACCGGGGAGCTGTTTTTT. Residues: CASSPHLGSNTGELFF. Based on the CDR3 plus reference TRBV7-7 and TRBJ2-2, the full variable domain is GAGVSQSPRYKVTKRGQDVTLRCDPISSHATLYWYQQALGQGPEFLTYFNYEAQPDKSGLPSDRFSAERPEGSISTLTIQRTEQRDSAMYRCASSPHLGSNTGELFFGEGSRLTVL.